What follows describes a single T cell receptor (beta chain). As yet, its antigen is unknown. The CDR3 loop spans 17 amino acids. The germline CDR1 and CDR2 sequences are SGHRS and YFSETQ. The J segment lost 9 bases and the V segment lost 0 bases, leaving 10 bases of the junction unmatched. The data were taken from a study of OX40 agonist ivuxolimab in advanced cancers. Study-level information: Partial responses were seen in three patients, one with hepatocellular carcinoma and two with cutaneous melanoma.

Study outcomes and limitations: More expanded clones were seen, on average, in CD8+ T cells than in CD4+.

Generated by immunoSEQ multiplex PCR, the TCRdb table keeps only in-frame clones and is missing some. The sample contains approximately 110,000 clones, 85% to 95% of which appear only once. This TCR was sampled from an adult with an advanced solid tumor such as melanoma, head and neck, liver or kidney cancer. The chain combines TRBV5-1 with TRBJ1-5, with 12 bases lining up with TRBD1. The specimen was CD4+ or CD8+ T cells sorted from blood, collected in a trial of the OX40 agonist ivuxolimab. The CDR3 region is CASSLDPGQGAARPQHF. Here the CDR3 DNA reads TGCGCCAGCAGCTTGGACCCGGGACAGGGGGCGGCGAGGCCCCAGCATTTT.